These 15 T cell receptor beta chains were sequenced from one sample in a study of cytomegalovirus exposure and HLA in healthy donors. In the PCR, 60 Vbeta and 13 Jbeta primers were used. Method: immunoSEQ multiplex PCR; TCRdb's copy keeps in-frame clones and lacks some. The sample lists nearly 95,000 clones; about 8% were seen once. The sequenced sample was PBMCs. These receptors originate from a man in his forties or fifties in good health and CMV-seronegative.

This clone was counted between two and nine times. The genes are TRBV9 and TRBJ1-3; D gene unclear. The V and J ends lost 0 bases and 1 base respectively, with 8 bases between them. The CDR3 sequence is 15 residues long. CDR1 is SGDLS and CDR2 is YYNGEE in the germline V gene. CDR3 DNA: TGTGCCAGCAGCGTAGCGGGAGATTCTGGAAACACCATATATTTT. This codes for CASSVAGDSGNTIYF.

The rearrangement links TRBV10-3 to TRBJ2-3; 8 nucleotides line up with TRBD1. V lost 8 bases to trimming and J lost 0 bases; unmatched junction nucleotides: 7. Looked up from germline, CDR1 is ENHRY and CDR2 is SYGVKD. CDR3 size: 15 residues. The CDR3 reads CAISPRQGSTDTQYF. Here the CDR3 DNA reads TGTGCCATCTCACCGCGACAGGGGAGCACAGATACGCAGTATTTT.

This clone was detected only a few times. V is TRBV5-1 and J is TRBJ1-1; no clear D gene. The CDR3 contains 14 residues. Germline lookup yields CDR1 SGHRS and CDR2 YFSETQ. Between the trimmed V and J ends, which lost 1 base and 7 bases, there was a span of 14 bases. The CDR3 DNA follows: TGCGCCAGCAGCTTGAGTATCATGACTGGTGAAGCTTTCTTT. The encoded protein is CASSLSIMTGEAFF.

This sequence joins TRBV7-2 and TRBJ2-1, with 7 bases lining up with TRBD2. The CDR3 contains 13 residues. Germline CDR1 SGHTA, CDR2 FQGNSA. Trimming took 8 bases from V and 2 from J; bases not matched to a gene: 3. CDR3 loop: CASGRGAYNEQFF. DNA of the CDR3: TGTGCCAGCGGTCGGGGGGCCTACAATGAGCAGTTCTTC.

Remarks on this clone: Germline is not matched at one junction end, which may reflect a read error. The rearrangement joins TRBV4-3 to TRBJ1-3; D is ambiguous. The CDR3 totals 17 residues. Germline assignment: CDR1 LGHNA and CDR2 YSLEER. CDR3 coding DNA: TGCGCCAGCAGCCAAGGGAGAAAGGAGAGCTCTGGAAACAACATATATTTT. Encoded protein: CASSQGRKESSGNNIYF.

This clone has only a few counts. The chain has TRBV5-1 and TRBJ2-7, with 13 nucleotides matching TRBD2. This CDR3 has 15 amino acids. Germline CDR1 reads SGHRS; CDR2 reads YFSETQ. J lost 5 bases, V lost 4 bases, and 6 bases had no gene match. The CDR3 here is CASSGGTSGNHEQYF. CDR3 in DNA: TGCGCCAGCAGCGGTGGGACTAGCGGGAACCACGAGCAGTACTTC.

In its sample, this clone was seen a few times. The chain has TRBV28 and TRBJ2-3; D perhaps matches TRBD1 (5 bases). The V end lost 3 bases, the J end lost 2 bases, and 9 bases lay between the germline ends. The germline CDR1 and CDR2 sequences are MDHEN and SYDVKM. The CDR3 has 14 amino acids. The DNA of the CDR3 is TGTGCCAGCAGTTTTGGCAGGGCCACAGATACGCAGTATTTT. This codes for CASSFGRATDTQYF.

This clone was counted a few times. The rearrangement joins TRBV7-2 to TRBJ1-5, with 7 bases lining up with TRBD1. The CDR3 has 15 amino acids. After removal of 5 bases from V and 4 bases from J, the junction contained 8 bases not matched to a gene. Germline V CDR1 and CDR2: SGHTA, FQGNSA. As DNA, the CDR3 is TGTGCCAGCAGCCCCATGACAGGGACGAATCAGCCCCAGCATTTT. It specifies CASSPMTGTNQPQHF.

This clone was counted only a few times. The V call is TRBV5-6, the J call TRBJ1-2; D may be TRBD1 (5 bases). CDR1 and CDR2 (germline): SGHDT, YYEEEE. The CDR3 totals 13 residues. V dropped 4 bases and J dropped 5 bases, with 12 bases sitting between them. CDR3 coding DNA: TGTGCCAGCAGCCCCCAGGGCACGTATGGCTACACCTTC. This gives the protein CASSPQGTYGYTF.

This clone has just a few counts. This chain links TRBV7-9 with TRBJ2-3, with TRBD2 matching 8 bases. This CDR3 has 15 residues. Trimming took 5 bases from V and 7 from J; bases not matched to a gene: 11. Germline V gene sequence: CDR1 SEHNR, CDR2 FQNEAQ (reference sequence). The CDR3 protein is CASSPSGTRTNTQYF. In DNA form, the CDR3 reads TGTGCCAGCAGCCCATCCGGGACTAGGACGAATACGCAGTATTTT.

In this sample, this clone turned up a few times. The CDR3 spells CASSEPAGGNQPQHF. The CDR3 DNA is TGTGCCAGCAGTGAGCCGGCAGGGGGCAATCAGCCCCAGCATTTT. V usage is TRBV6-1 and J usage is TRBJ1-5; D might be TRBD1 (6 bases). Germline V gene data show CDR1 as MNHNS and CDR2 as SASEGT. The V end was cut by 3 bases, the J end by 2 bases, with 11 bases between. CDR3 size: 15 residues.

This clone was detected a few times. The chain has TRBV18 and TRBJ2-7, with a tentative D call TRBD1 (6 bases). V lost 1 base and J 3 bases, leaving 10 bases between the germline ends. This CDR3 spans 14 amino acids. Germline V gene data show CDR1 as KGHSH and CDR2 as LQKENI. In DNA, the CDR3 is TGTGCCAGCTCACCACAGACAGGATACTACGAGCAGTACTTC. Amino acids: CASSPQTGYYEQYF.

This chain uses TRBV28 with TRBJ1-2, with D possibly matching TRBD1 (5 bases). Germline-derived CDR1 and CDR2 are MDHEN and SYDVKM. The CDR3 consists of 12 residues. V was pared by 5 bases and J by 8 bases, with 12 bases between. In DNA, the CDR3 is TGTGCCAGCAGTGCCCAGGGTAGCGGCTACACCTTC. It encodes CASSAQGSGYTF.

This clone occurred a few times. This chain links TRBV28 with TRBJ1-3; weak D call: TRBD1 (5 bases). Germline values: CDR1 MDHEN, CDR2 SYDVKM. V gave up 5 bases and J gave up 5 bases, with 13 bases separating them. This CDR3 is 14 amino acids long. The CDR3 loop is CASSTPRQRNTIYF. In DNA form, the CDR3 reads TGTGCCAGCAGTACACCTCGACAGAGAAACACCATATATTTT.

The chain joins TRBV28 to TRBJ2-7, with a weak D call TRBD1 (6 bases). Looked up from germline, CDR1 is MDHEN and CDR2 is SYDVKM. Trimming stripped 4 bases from V and 6 bases from J, with 16 bases between. This CDR3 region has 14 residues. CDR3 in DNA: TGTGCCAGCAGTTCAACCTTGACAGGCTCCGAGCAGTACTTC. It specifies CASSSTLTGSEQYF.